The rows below give T cell receptor beta chains drawn from one sample of a study of cytomegalovirus exposure and HLA in healthy donors. The method was immunoSEQ multiplex PCR; TCRdb's version includes in-frame clones alone and lacks a portion of them. This sample has roughly 200,000 clones, with about 80% found just once. Sequenced: PBMCs. All receptors derive from a woman between 55 and 75 years old in good health and CMV-seropositive. The CDR3 runs from the conserved cysteine through the conserved F or W. A D gene is named only where the DNA matches it firmly. Where a row states a size, it is once, few, many or the class of an expanded clone; other rows omit it.

>TRBV15|TRBD1|TRBJ1-2|NA
TGTGCCACCAGCAGAGATTTGGGACAGGGGGGCTACACCTTC
CATSRDLGQGGYTF
>TRBV5-4|TRBD1|TRBJ1-4|NA
TGTGCCAGCAGCCCCGGACAGGGAGAAAAACTGTTTTTT
CASSPGQGEKLFF
>TRBV9|TRBD2|TRBJ2-3|NA
TGTGCCAGCAGCCCACGAGGACTAGCGGGGGGGCTGAACACAGATACGCAGTATTTT
CASSPRGLAGGLNTDTQYF
>TRBV30|TRBD2|TRBJ2-3|few
TGTGCCCGGGGGGGCACAGATACGCAGTATTTT
CARGGTDTQYF
>TRBV11-2|TRBD1|TRBJ2-5|once
TGTGCCAGCAGCCACCGGGACAGGGAGGCGGGGGACCAAGAGACCCAGTACTTC
CASSHRDREAGDQETQYF
>TRBV5-4|NA|TRBJ2-3|NA
TGTGCCAGCAGCTCCCTGGATACGCAGTATTTT
CASSSLDTQYF
>TRBV5-4|TRBD1|TRBJ1-1|few
TGTGCCAGCAGCCTGACAGGGGGGAATGAAGCTTTCTTT
CASSLTGGNEAFF
>TRBV6-5|NA|TRBJ2-5|NA
TGTGCCAGCAGTACCCAAGTTATCGGAGAGACCCAGTACTTC
CASSTQVIGETQYF
>TRBV9|TRBD1|TRBJ1-1|NA
TGTGCCAGCAGCGTCGGGACAGGGGGCGCGGAAGCTTTCTTT
CASSVGTGGAEAFF
>TRBV25-1|TRBD2|TRBJ2-7|NA
TGTGCCAGCAGTGGGCCTGCTTGGACTAGCGGGGCCTACGAGCAGTACTTC
CASSGPAWTSGAYEQYF
>TRBV18|TRBD2|TRBJ2-5|NA
TGTGCCAGCTCAGCGACTAGCGGCCAAGAGACCCAGTACTTC
CASSATSGQETQYF
>TRBV11-2|NA|TRBJ1-1|NA
TGTGCCAGCTGCCAGGAGGGGAGTAACACTGAAGCTTTCTTT
CASCQEGSNTEAFF
>TRBV27|NA|TRBJ2-3|once
TGTGCCAGCAGTTTCAGGGAGGCAGATACGCAGTATTTT
CASSFREADTQYF
>TRBV7-9|NA|TRBJ2-7|NA
TGTGCCAGCAGCTTAATGGGGAGCGGCCTCTCCTACGAGCAGTACTTC
CASSLMGSGLSYEQYF
>TRBV5-4|NA|TRBJ2-3|NA
TGTGCCAGCAGCTTGGAATCTAGCACAGATACGCAGTATTTT
CASSLESSTDTQYF
>TRBV5-6|TRBD1|TRBJ1-2|NA
TGTGCCAGCAGCCTCGGACAGGATGGCTACACCTTC
CASSLGQDGYTF
>TRBV6-1|NA|TRBJ2-2|NA
TGTGCCAGCCTCAAGAGGAGGGAAGAGGCCGGGGAGCTGTTTTTT
CASLKRREEAGELFF
>TRBV5-4|TRBD1|TRBJ1-2|once
TGTGCCAGCAGCCATGGTACAGGGGCCAACGTCGGGGCCTATGGCTACACCTTC
CASSHGTGANVGAYGYTF
>TRBV6-5|NA|TRBJ1-1|NA
TGTGCCAGCAGTTACCAATACAGGAACACTGAAGCTTTCTTT
CASSYQYRNTEAFF
>TRBV5-1|NA|TRBJ2-3|NA
TGCGCCAGCAGCCTAAAAACAGGGTACGGCACAGATACGCAGTATTTT
CASSLKTGYGTDTQYF
>TRBV7-8|NA|TRBJ1-4|NA
TGTGCCAGCTCTTGGGGGACACCCAATGAAAAACTGTTTTTT
CASSWGTPNEKLFF
>TRBV6-6|NA|TRBJ2-5|NA
TGTGCCGGCAGCGACTATGAGGAGGGCCAAGAGACCCAGTACTTC
CAGSDYEEGQETQYF
>TRBV6-5|TRBD2|TRBJ2-5|few
TGTGCCAGCAGTCCCCCGGGGAGCGGGAAGACCCAGTACTTC
CASSPPGSGKTQYF
>TRBV27|NA|TRBJ2-6|NA
TGTGCCAGCAGTTTATCGGAGGTCGGGGCCAACGTCCTGACTTTC
CASSLSEVGANVLTF
>TRBV5-1|NA|TRBJ2-3|NA
TGCGCCAGCAGCTTGAACGGGGAGACAGATACGCAGTATTTT
CASSLNGETDTQYF